This T cell receptor (beta chain) was identified in a study of blood T cell repertoires in COVID-19. In the study overall: The study drew acute and convalescent COVID-19 samples from the United States, Italy and Spain. The analysed material was cDNA or gDNA that came from T cells, B-cell-depleted T cells, or PBMCs.

The authors' processing: The authors estimated nucleated cell counts from reference gene primer amplification. Data came from immunoSEQ multiplex PCR; TCRdb stores just in-frame clones and leaves some out. The V and J calls and clone size were taken over from that table, and D and trimming were inferred from the DNA. The data hold 400,000 or so clones, with around 91% observed a single time. While infection was still active, Seattle patients were enrolled and then followed longitudinally. The CDR3 is 14 amino acids. V lost 0 bases and J 6 bases, leaving 11 bases between the germline ends. Germline V gene data show CDR1 as MNHEY and CDR2 as SVGEGT.

This clonotype originated in a woman between 40 and 50 years old with COVID-19, enrolled during active disease. The gene calls are TRBV6-2 or TRBV6-3 and TRBJ1-1; no definite D call. Sequenced input: peripheral blood. The CDR3 sequence is CASSYSASSSEAFF. For the CDR3, the DNA is TGTGCCAGCAGTTACTCGGCCAGTTCTTCTGAAGCTTTCTTT.